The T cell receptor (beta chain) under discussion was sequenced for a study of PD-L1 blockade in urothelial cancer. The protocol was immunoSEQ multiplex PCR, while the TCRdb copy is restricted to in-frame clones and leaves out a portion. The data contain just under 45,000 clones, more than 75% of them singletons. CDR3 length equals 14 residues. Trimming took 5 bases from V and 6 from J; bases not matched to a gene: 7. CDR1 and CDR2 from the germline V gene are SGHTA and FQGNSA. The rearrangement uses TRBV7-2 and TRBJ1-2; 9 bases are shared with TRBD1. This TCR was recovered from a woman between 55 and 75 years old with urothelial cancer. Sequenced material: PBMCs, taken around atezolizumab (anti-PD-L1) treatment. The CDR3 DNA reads TGTGCCAGCAGCCAACCGGGACAGGGAAATGGCTACACCTTC. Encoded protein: CASSQPGQGNGYTF. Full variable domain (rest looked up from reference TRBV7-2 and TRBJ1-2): GAGVSQSPSNKVTEKGKDVELRCDPISGHTALYWYRQSLGQGLEFLIYFQGNSAPDKSGLPSDRFSAERTGGSVSTLTIQRTQQEDSAVYLCASSQPGQGNGYTFGSGTRLTVV.